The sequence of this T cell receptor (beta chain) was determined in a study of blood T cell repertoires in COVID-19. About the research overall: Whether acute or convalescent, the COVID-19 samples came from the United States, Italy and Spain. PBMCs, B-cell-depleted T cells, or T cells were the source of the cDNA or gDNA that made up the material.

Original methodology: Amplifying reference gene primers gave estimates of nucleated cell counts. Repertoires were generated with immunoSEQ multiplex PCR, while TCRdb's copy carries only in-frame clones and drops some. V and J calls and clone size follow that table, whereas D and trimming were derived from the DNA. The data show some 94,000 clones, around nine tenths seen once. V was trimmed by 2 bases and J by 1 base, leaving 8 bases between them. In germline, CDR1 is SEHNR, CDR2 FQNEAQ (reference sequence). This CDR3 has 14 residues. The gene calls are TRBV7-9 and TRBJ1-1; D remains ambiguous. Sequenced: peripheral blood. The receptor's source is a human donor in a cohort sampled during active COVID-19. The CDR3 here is CASSLYTENTEAFF. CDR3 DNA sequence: TGTGCCAGCAGCTTATACACAGAGAACACTGAAGCTTTCTTT.